One and the same sample provided the 14 T cell receptor beta chains below, sequenced in a study of blood T cell repertoires in COVID-19. The method was immunoSEQ multiplex PCR; TCRdb's version includes in-frame clones alone and lacks a portion of them. The repertoire consists of more than 400,000 clones, with 70% to 90% occurring once and the leading ten covering 3% to 4%. Sequencing was done on a sample of peripheral blood. All receptors derive from a human donor in a cohort sampled during active COVID-19.

The chain carries TRBV19 and TRBJ1-4, with D uncertain. This CDR3 contains 16 residues. Trimming removed 4 bases at V and 0 bases at J, with 12 bases between. The germline V gene has CDR1 LNHDA and CDR2 SQIVND (reference sequence). The CDR3 bases are TGTGCCAGTAGTACACTCTCAGGTTCAACTAATGAAAAACTGTTTTTT. This translates into CASSTLSGSTNEKLFF.

This chain joins TRBV29-1 and TRBJ2-5; 9 positions match TRBD2. Unmatched junction bases numbered 10, after V lost 6 bases and J lost 5 bases. Germline CDR1 is SQVTM and CDR2 is ANQGSEA. This CDR3 spans 14 amino acids. In DNA form, the CDR3 reads TGCAGCGTAACGACTAGCGGAGCCCCCGAGACCCAGTACTTC. Its protein product is CSVTTSGAPETQYF.

This clone was observed a handful of times. This CDR3 is CAWQQGKGLGYTF. For the CDR3, the DNA is TGTGCCTGGCAACAGGGGAAGGGGCTCGGCTACACCTTC. This rearrangement joins TRBV30 to TRBJ1-2; 7 nucleotides align to TRBD1. Per germline, CDR1 GTSNPN and CDR2 SVGIG (reference sequence). This CDR3 region has 13 residues. Trimming removed 5 bases from V and 8 bases from J; junction bases left unmatched: 11.

The genes are TRBV10-3 and TRBJ2-7; 7 bases match TRBD2. The V and J ends lost 10 bases and 7 bases, in that order; junction bases with no gene match: 16. Germline values: CDR1 ENHRY, CDR2 SYGVKD. The CDR3 length is 14 residues. The CDR3 sequence is CATDRGAGEDEQYF. CDR3 coding DNA: TGTGCCACCGACCGAGGCGCGGGAGAAGATGAGCAGTACTTC.

This sequence joins TRBV29-1 and TRBJ1-1; 9 bases map to TRBD1. This CDR3 is 14 amino acids long. With V trimmed by 5 bases and J by 10 bases, 14 bases remained unmatched. Germline CDR1 SQVTM, CDR2 ANQGSEA. In DNA form, the CDR3 reads TGCAGCGTTCAAGGCGGGGACAGGGCTTTTGGAGCTTTCTTT. Translation gives CSVQGGDRAFGAFF.

Only a few counts were recorded for this clone. The CDR3 spells CASSFIQGAKNIQYF. CDR3 bases: TGTGCCAGCAGCTTTATACAGGGAGCCAAAAACATTCAGTACTTC. This chain connects TRBV11-2 to TRBJ2-4, with D maybe TRBD1 (6 bases). V lost 3 bases, J lost 0 bases, and 9 bases lay in between. The CDR3 has 15 residues. Germline CDR1 and CDR2: SGHAT and FQNNGV.

The rearrangement joins TRBV19 to TRBJ1-4; 7 bases map to TRBD1. There are 17 residues in the CDR3. CDR1 is LNHDA and CDR2 is SQIVND in the germline V gene (reference sequence). J lost 8 bases, V lost 7 bases, and 19 bases had no gene match. The CDR3 nucleotides are TGTGCCAGTACCGGTCGTGGGGACAGCCGCTTTAGGGAAAAACTGTTTTTT. It codes for CASTGRGDSRFREKLFF.

The chain uses TRBV3-1 (or the pseudogene TRBV3-2) and TRBJ1-5, with no clear D. Germline loops: CDR1 LGHDT, CDR2 YNNKEL (reference sequence). The CDR3 runs 13 residues. V lost 1 base and J 5 bases, leaving 6 bases between the germline ends. CDR3 nucleotides: TGTGCCAGCAGCCAAGCTCCCGATCAGCCCCAGCATTTT. It is translated as CASSQAPDQPQHF.

The CDR3 loop is CSVEDLDQPQHF. The CDR3 DNA reads TGCAGCGTTGAAGATCTAGATCAGCCCCAGCATTTT. V and J are TRBV29-1 and TRBJ1-5; D is unresolved. The CDR3 runs 12 residues. CDR1 SQVTM and CDR2 ANQGSEA come from the germline V gene. V gave up 0 bases and J gave up 5 bases, with 5 bases separating them.

This clone is judged medium-sized. This sequence joins TRBV28 and TRBJ2-6; D perhaps matches TRBD1 (6 bases). This CDR3 contains 14 residues. Trimming took 8 bases from V and 2 from J, leaving 10 bases between them. CDR1 is MDHEN, CDR2 SYDVKM, per germline. CDR3 nucleotides: TGTGCCAGCTCAGGGGTACCTGGGGCCAACGTCCTGACTTTC. Its protein is CASSGVPGANVLTF.

The chain recombines TRBV28 with TRBJ1-1; 7 nucleotides agree with TRBD1. V trimming: 5 bases; J trimming: 0 bases; junction bases outside the gene matches: 9. The germline CDR1 and CDR2 sequences are MDHEN and SYDVKM. The CDR3 loop spans 16 amino acids. As DNA, the CDR3 is TGTGCCAGCAGTCCTAGACAGGGAGGAGTGAACACTGAAGCTTTCTTT. Translating it yields CASSPRQGGVNTEAFF.

The chain joins TRBV3-1 (or the pseudogene TRBV3-2) to TRBJ1-2; D remains unclear. Looked up from germline, CDR1 is LGHDT and CDR2 is YNNKEL (reference sequence). The germline V and J ends were trimmed by 3 bases and 7 bases, with 9 bases remaining between them. This CDR3 is 12 amino acids long. The CDR3 is CASSHLGTGYTF. The DNA for the CDR3 is TGTGCCAGCAGCCACCTAGGCACTGGCTACACCTTC.

As DNA, the CDR3 is TGTGCCAGTAGTATCTTGTCTGGGGCAGGCCTTTACAATGAGCAGTTCTTC. It specifies CASSILSGAGLYNEQFF. V gene TRBV19 combines with J gene TRBJ2-1; TRBD1 might be the D (5 bases). Looked up from germline, CDR1 is LNHDA and CDR2 is SQIVND (reference sequence). V was cut by 3 bases and J by 4 bases, with 19 bases left in between. This CDR3 comprises 17 residues.

This clone appeared once. The chain carries TRBV7-2 and TRBJ2-5, with D possibly TRBD2 on 6 matching bases. The V gene lost 1 base and the J gene lost 4 bases, with 10 bases spanning the gap. The CDR3 sequence is 14 residues long. Germline CDR1 SGHTA, CDR2 FQGNSA. CDR3 DNA: TGTGCCAGCAGCTTAGAACTAGCCTTAGAGACCCAGTACTTC. Encoded protein: CASSLELALETQYF.